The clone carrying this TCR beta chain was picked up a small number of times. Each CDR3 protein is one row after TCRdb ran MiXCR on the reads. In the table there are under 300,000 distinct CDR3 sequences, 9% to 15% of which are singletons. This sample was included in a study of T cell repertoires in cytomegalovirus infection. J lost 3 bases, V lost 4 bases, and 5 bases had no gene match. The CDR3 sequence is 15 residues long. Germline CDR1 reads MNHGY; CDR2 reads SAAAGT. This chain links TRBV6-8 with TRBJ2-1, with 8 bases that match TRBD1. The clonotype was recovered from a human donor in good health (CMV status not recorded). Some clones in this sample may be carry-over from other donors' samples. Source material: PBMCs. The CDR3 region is CASSSGDRIYNEQFF. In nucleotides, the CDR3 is TGTGCCAGCAGTTCCGGGGACAGGATCTACAATGAGCAGTTCTTC.